This T cell receptor (beta chain) was sequenced during a study of blood T cell repertoires in COVID-19. Across the whole study: COVID-19 samples, acute and convalescent, were from the United States, Italy and Spain. T cells, B-cell-depleted T cells, or PBMCs provided the cDNA or gDNA that served as material.

The V gene lost 6 bases and the J gene lost 4 bases, with 18 bases spanning the gap. In germline, CDR1 is MNHEY, CDR2 SVGAGI. The CDR3 has 15 amino acids. As processed by the authors: Amplified reference gene primers provided the basis for estimating nucleated cell counts. Data came from immunoSEQ multiplex PCR; TCRdb stores just in-frame clones and leaves some out. That table furnishes V, J and clone size, whereas the DNA furnished D and trimming. This table holds about 270,000 clones, 80% to 85% found once. The TCR comes from a woman aged 55 to 70 with active or convalescent COVID-19. The sample consisted of peripheral blood. The V call is TRBV6-5, the J call TRBJ2-5; tentatively, D is TRBD1 (7 bases). CDR3 nucleotide sequence: TGTGCCAGCAGCTTCAGAAACAGGGGAGGAGAGACCCAGTACTTC. Translation gives CASSFRNRGGETQYF.